This T cell receptor (beta chain) stems from a study of identical twins. This clonotype was recorded at least ten times. After removal of 8 bases from V and 4 bases from J, the junction contained 7 bases not matched to a gene. CDR1 is MNHEY and CDR2 is SMNVEV in the germline V gene (reference sequence). There are 13 residues in the CDR3. A universal primer site came from template switching; cDNA carried unique molecular identifiers. TCRdb fed the 5' RACE reads into MiXCR, producing one record per CDR3 protein. The sample records more than 650,000 distinct CDR3 sequences, roughly 6.2% being singletons.

The receptor was derived from a man younger than 35 in good health. This rearrangement joins TRBV27 to TRBJ1-2; 7 bases are a match to TRBD1. Sequences were obtained from naive T cells sorted from blood. In DNA form, the CDR3 reads TGTGCCAGCTGCCACAGGGGTGGCTATGGCTACACCTTC. Translation gives CASCHRGGYGYTF.